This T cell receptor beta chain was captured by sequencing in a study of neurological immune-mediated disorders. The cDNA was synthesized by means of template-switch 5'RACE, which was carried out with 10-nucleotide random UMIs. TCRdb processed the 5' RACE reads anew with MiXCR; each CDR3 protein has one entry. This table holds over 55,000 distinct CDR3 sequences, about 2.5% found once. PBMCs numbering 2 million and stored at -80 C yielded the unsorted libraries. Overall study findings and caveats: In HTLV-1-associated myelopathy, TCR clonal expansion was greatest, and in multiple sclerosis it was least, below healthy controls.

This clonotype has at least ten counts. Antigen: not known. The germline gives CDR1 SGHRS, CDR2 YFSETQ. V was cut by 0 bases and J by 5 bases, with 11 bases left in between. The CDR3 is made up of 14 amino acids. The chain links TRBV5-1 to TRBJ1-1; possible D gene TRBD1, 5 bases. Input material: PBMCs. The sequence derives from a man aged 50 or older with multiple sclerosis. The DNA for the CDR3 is TGCGCCAGCAGCTTGGATCGCAGGGTTACTGAAGCTTTCTTT. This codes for CASSLDRRVTEAFF.